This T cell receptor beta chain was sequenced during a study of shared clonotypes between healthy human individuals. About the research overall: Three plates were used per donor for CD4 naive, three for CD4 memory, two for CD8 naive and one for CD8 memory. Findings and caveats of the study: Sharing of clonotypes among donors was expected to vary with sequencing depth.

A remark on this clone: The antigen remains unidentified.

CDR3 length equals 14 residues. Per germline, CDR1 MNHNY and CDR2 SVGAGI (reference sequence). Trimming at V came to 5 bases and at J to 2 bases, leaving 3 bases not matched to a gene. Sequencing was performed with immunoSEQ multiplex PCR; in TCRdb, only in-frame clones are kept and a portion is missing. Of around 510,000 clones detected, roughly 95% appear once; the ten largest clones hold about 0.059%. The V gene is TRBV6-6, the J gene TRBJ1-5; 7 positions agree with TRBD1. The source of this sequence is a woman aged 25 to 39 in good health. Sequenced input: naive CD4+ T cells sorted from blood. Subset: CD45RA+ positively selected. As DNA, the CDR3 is TGTGCCAGCAGTGACGGACAGGGCAATCAGCCCCAGCATTTT. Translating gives CASSDGQGNQPQHF.